This T cell receptor beta chain was found in a study of T cell responses to AZD1222 COVID-19 vaccine. The assay was immunoSEQ multiplex PCR, and TCRdb's table has in-frame clones only and misses some. The sample contains fewer than 150,000 clones, approximately 90% of which appear only once. The germline V gene has CDR1 MNHEY and CDR2 SMNVEV (reference sequence). The CDR3 is 13 amino acids. V lost 6 bases, J lost 2 bases, and 10 bases lay in between. The J gene is TRBJ1-2, the V gene TRBV27; D is unclear. The material sequenced was peripheral blood, taken on day 0 of AZD1222 vaccination. The receptor's source is an adult in good health. In DNA, the CDR3 is TGTGCCAGCAGCCCGACATCCAACTATGGCTACACCTTC. It is translated as CASSPTSNYGYTF.